This T cell receptor (beta chain) was identified in a study of Graves' ophthalmopathy and Graves' hyperthyroidism. From fresh peripheral blood, 10 ml in volume, the PBMCs were obtained. This clonotype was observed a handful of times. RNA transcripts served as template for amplifying TCR beta CDR3 sequences. An opening RT-PCR round employed HTBI primers and preceded a second-round multiplex PCR. TCRdb fed the multiplex PCR reads into MiXCR, producing one record per CDR3 protein. The data show roughly 480,000 distinct CDR3 sequences, around 15% seen once. Germline V gene data show CDR1 as MGHRA and CDR2 as YSYEKL. This CDR3 spans 17 amino acids. The ends lost 5 bases at V and 5 bases at J; junction bases unmatched: 8.

Specimen: blood. The clonotype comes from a woman in her twenties or thirties with Graves' ophthalmopathy. The rearrangement links TRBV4-1 to TRBJ2-2, with 13 bases identical to TRBD2. The CDR3 is CASSYGGLAGATGELFF. CDR3 nucleotide sequence: TGCGCCAGCAGCTACGGAGGACTAGCGGGAGCTACCGGGGAGCTGTTTTTT.